This TCR beta chain was captured by sequencing in a study of T cells in Graves' hyperthyroidism and ophthalmopathy. Whole-study context: The blood sample was taken at first diagnosis, before treatment began. Study-wide results and limits: Blood also held most thyroid clonotypes expanded beyond 0.001.

This clonotype showed up many times. Its antigen is not identified. Authors of the study amplified TCR beta CDR3 regions from RNA transcripts. Primed by the HTBI set, a first-round RT-PCR was run on the TCR CDR3. Via MiXCR, TCRdb re-called the multiplex PCR reads, giving one row per CDR3 protein. The sample lists under 650,000 distinct CDR3 sequences; about 17% were seen once. The CDR3 contains 12 residues. Germline trimming cut 5 bases from V and 9 bases from J; bases unmatched to any gene: 4. Input material: blood. The sequence came from a woman in her 30s with Graves' hyperthyroidism. The chain combines TRBV12-3 or TRBV12-4 with TRBJ2-1; 7 bases line up with TRBD2. CDR3 in amino acids: CASSPSSGEQFF. CDR3 bases: TGTGCCAGCAGTCCTTCTAGCGGTGAGCAGTTCTTC.